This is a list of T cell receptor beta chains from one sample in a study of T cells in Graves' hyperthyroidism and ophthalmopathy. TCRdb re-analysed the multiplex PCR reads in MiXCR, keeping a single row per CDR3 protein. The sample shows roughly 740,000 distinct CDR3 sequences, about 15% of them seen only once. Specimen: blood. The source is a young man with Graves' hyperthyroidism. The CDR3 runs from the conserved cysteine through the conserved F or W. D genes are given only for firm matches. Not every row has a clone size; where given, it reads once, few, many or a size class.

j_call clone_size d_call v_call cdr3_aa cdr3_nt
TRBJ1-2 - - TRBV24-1 CATSDQDGYGYTF TGTGCCACCAGTGACCAGGACGGCTATGGCTACACCTTC
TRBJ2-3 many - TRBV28 CASSLWGTSSRGTQYF TGTGCCAGCAGTTTATGGGGGACCTCAAGCAGGGGTACGCAGTATTTT
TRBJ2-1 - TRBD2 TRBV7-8 CASSTVRVAGVNEQFF TGTGCCAGCAGCACCGTAAGGGTAGCGGGAGTCAATGAGCAGTTCTTC
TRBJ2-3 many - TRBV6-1 CASSEWRLSTDTQYF TGTGCCAGCAGTGAATGGAGGCTGAGCACAGATACGCAGTATTTT
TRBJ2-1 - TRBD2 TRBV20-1 CSARDTRLAGDYNEQFF TGCAGTGCTAGAGATACCCGGCTAGCGGGAGACTACAATGAGCAGTTCTTC
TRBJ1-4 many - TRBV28 CASSPGGRLNEKLFF TGTGCCAGCAGTCCGGGGGGGAGGCTTAATGAAAAACTGTTTTTT
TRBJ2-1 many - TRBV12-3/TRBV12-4 CASSLGMGGSKVEQFF TGTGCCAGCAGTTTAGGGATGGGTGGGAGTAAGGTTGAGCAGTTCTTC
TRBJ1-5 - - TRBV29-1 CSVVQSSNQPQHF TGCAGCGTTGTCCAGAGTAGCAATCAGCCCCAGCATTTT
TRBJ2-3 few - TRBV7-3 CASSLTYGESTDTQYF TGTGCCAGCAGCTTAACGTACGGGGAGAGCACAGATACGCAGTATTTT
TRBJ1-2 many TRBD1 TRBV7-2 CASSLTGTGDYGYTF TGTGCCAGCAGCTTAACCGGGACAGGGGACTATGGCTACACCTTC
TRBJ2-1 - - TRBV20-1 CSAWKRRPYNEQFF TGCAGTGCTTGGAAGCGGAGGCCCTACAATGAGCAGTTCTTC
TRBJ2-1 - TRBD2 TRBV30 CAWSVLWGRARPNEQFF TGTGCCTGGAGTGTACTCTGGGGGAGGGCCCGTCCAAATGAGCAGTTCTTC
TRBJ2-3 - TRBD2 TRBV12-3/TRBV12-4 CASSSGLAENTQYF TGTGCCAGCAGTTCCGGACTAGCGGAAAATACGCAGTATTTT
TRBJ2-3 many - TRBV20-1 CSASGSYRTDTQYF TGCAGTGCTAGCGGGAGCTATCGCACAGATACGCAGTATTTT
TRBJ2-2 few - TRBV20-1 CSAQSRGELFF TGCAGTGCTCAATCCCGCGGGGAGCTGTTTTTT
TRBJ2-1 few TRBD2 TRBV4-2 CASSQDGLAADNEQFF TGTGCCAGCAGCCAAGATGGTCTAGCGGCAGACAATGAGCAGTTCTTC
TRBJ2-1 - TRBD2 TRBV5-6 CASSLELAGVVEQFF TGTGCCAGCAGCTTGGAATTAGCGGGAGTTGTTGAGCAGTTCTTC
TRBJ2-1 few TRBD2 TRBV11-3 CASAEIAGAYNEQFF TGTGCCAGCGCGGAAATAGCGGGAGCCTACAATGAGCAGTTCTTC
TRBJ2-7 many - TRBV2 CASIKDRSSYEQYF TGTGCCAGCATTAAGGATAGGAGCTCCTACGAGCAGTACTTC
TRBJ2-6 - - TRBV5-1 CASSFYRSSGANVLTF TGCGCCAGCAGCTTCTACCGGAGCTCTGGGGCCAACGTCCTGACTTTC
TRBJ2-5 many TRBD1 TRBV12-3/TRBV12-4 CASSVQGAQETQYF TGTGCCAGCAGTGTACAGGGGGCACAAGAGACCCAGTACTTC
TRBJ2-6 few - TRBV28 CASSFGRGSGANVLTF TGTGCCAGCAGTTTCGGCAGGGGCTCTGGGGCCAACGTCCTGACTTTC
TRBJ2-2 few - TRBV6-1 CASTDRNTGELFF TGTGCCAGCACCGACAGAAACACCGGGGAGCTGTTTTTT
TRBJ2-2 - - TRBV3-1 CASTAQRAGELFF TGTGCCAGCACCGCCCAGAGGGCCGGGGAGCTGTTTTTT
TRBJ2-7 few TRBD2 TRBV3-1 CASSQDPGGGLSYEQYF TGTGCCAGCAGCCAAGATCCGGGAGGAGGGCTTTCCTACGAGCAGTACTTC
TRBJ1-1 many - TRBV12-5 CASGLVLTGGAQFTEAFF TGTGCTAGTGGTTTGGTACTCACCGGGGGGGCCCAATTCACTGAAGCTTTCTTT
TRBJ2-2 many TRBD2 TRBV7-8 CASSAMLAGGNTGELFF TGTGCCAGCAGCGCCATGCTAGCGGGAGGCAACACCGGGGAGCTGTTTTTT